The 24 T cell receptor beta chains listed next were all sequenced from one sample in a study of response to subunit inactivated influenza vaccine. TCRdb redid the calling of the RT-PCR reads with MiXCR, one entry per CDR3 protein. Among around 750,000 distinct CDR3 sequences listed, 21% were seen once. Source: PBMCs from blood, taken more than 4 days after vaccination. These receptors were taken from a man between 50 and 59 years old who received an inactivated influenza vaccine.

The sample holds a few counts of this clonotype. The rearrangement links TRBV19 to TRBJ1-1; D is undetermined. The CDR3 runs to 15 residues. Per germline, CDR1 LNHDA and CDR2 SQIVND (reference sequence). Between the trimmed V and J ends, which lost 3 bases and 0 bases, there was a span of 11 bases. For the CDR3, the DNA is TGTGCCAGTAGTATGGGAGGGAGGGTGAACACTGAAGCTTTCTTT. It yields the protein CASSMGGRVNTEAFF.

This clonotype was counted a few times. Written as DNA, the CDR3 is TGTGCCAGCAGCCCGTTACTAGCGGGATCCACAGATACGCAGTATTTT. Protein sequence: CASSPLLAGSTDTQYF. The rearrangement links TRBV7-6 to TRBJ2-3, with 10 bases identical to TRBD2. The length of the CDR3 is 16 residues. Trimming removed 5 bases from V and 2 bases from J; junction bases left unmatched: 7. Germline lookup yields CDR1 SGHVS and CDR2 FNYEAQ.

The rearrangement links TRBV7-6 to TRBJ1-6; D not certain. The CDR3 runs to 13 residues. CDR1 and CDR2 from the germline V gene are SGHVS and FNYEAQ. V dropped 2 bases and J dropped 5 bases, with 4 bases sitting between them. The CDR3, as DNA: TGTGCCAGCAGCTTACAGGATAATTCACCCCTCCACTTT. Amino acid sequence: CASSLQDNSPLHF.

The V gene is TRBV27, the J gene TRBJ2-7, with D hard to call. Germline V gene sequence: CDR1 MNHEY, CDR2 SMNVEV (reference sequence). The V end lost 8 bases, the J end lost 2 bases, and 13 bases lay between the germline ends. CDR3 size: 13 residues. CDR3 residues: CASLAYSTYEQYF. The CDR3 DNA reads TGTGCCAGCCTGGCTTATTCCACCTACGAGCAGTACTTC.

The V gene is TRBV7-2, the J gene TRBJ1-1, with D possibly matching TRBD1 (6 bases). Germline V gene sequence: CDR1 SGHTA, CDR2 FQGNSA. Trimming pared 1 base from V and 1 base from J, leaving 10 bases between. The CDR3 covers 15 residues. The CDR3 nucleotides read TGTGCCAGCAGCTTAGAACCGGGGGCGAACACTGAAGCTTTCTTT. It specifies CASSLEPGANTEAFF.

The count of this clonotype is one. The chain joins TRBV18 to TRBJ2-3; D is uncertain. V lost 1 base and J 4 bases, leaving 6 bases between the germline ends. CDR3 length: 13 residues. From germline, CDR1 is KGHSH and CDR2 LQKENI. The CDR3 protein is CASSPQESDTQYF. In nucleotides, the CDR3 is TGTGCCAGCTCACCACAGGAGTCAGATACGCAGTATTTT.

This clonotype was found a few times. The chain couples TRBV7-6 to TRBJ2-3, with D possibly matching TRBD2 (6 bases). In germline, CDR1 is SGHVS, CDR2 FNYEAQ. Trimming removed 4 bases from V and 9 bases from J, with 17 bases in between. The CDR3 runs 14 residues. In DNA, the CDR3 is TGTGCCAGCAGCTCCGGGACTGGGGCCTACACGCAGTATTTT. Its protein is CASSSGTGAYTQYF.

This clonotype was observed many times. This chain links TRBV29-1 with TRBJ1-2; tentatively, D is TRBD1 (6 bases). CDR1 is SQVTM, CDR2 ANQGSEA, per germline. The CDR3 sequence is 12 residues long. Trimming took 3 bases from V and 4 from J, leaving 9 bases between them. CDR3 amino acids: CSVEGAGYGYTF. The CDR3 nucleotides read TGCAGCGTTGAGGGGGCAGGCTATGGCTACACCTTC.

This clonotype was counted between two and nine times. The V call is TRBV25-1, the J call TRBJ2-1; D is ambiguous. The CDR3 consists of 17 residues. Germline V lookup: CDR1 MGHDK, CDR2 SYGVNS. Trimming pared 5 bases from V and 2 bases from J, leaving 19 bases between. The CDR3 bases are TGTGCCAGCAGTCCTTCATCGGTAGGTGGAGCCTACAATGAGCAGTTCTTC. This translates into CASSPSSVGGAYNEQFF.

This clonotype was detected many times. The V call is TRBV6-5, the J call TRBJ2-2, with D maybe TRBD2 (6 bases). Trimming removed 4 bases at V and 6 bases at J, with 15 bases between. Germline CDR1 MNHEY, CDR2 SVGAGI. The CDR3 extends over 15 amino acids. CDR3 sequence reads: CASSFDGLKAGELFF. In DNA, the CDR3 is TGTGCCAGCAGTTTCGATGGACTAAAAGCCGGGGAGCTGTTTTTT.

This clonotype was recorded a few times. This chain links TRBV28 with TRBJ2-7; D call uncertain. CDR3 length: 13 amino acids. V dropped 10 bases and J dropped 1 base, with 14 bases sitting between them. Germline-derived CDR1 and CDR2 are MDHEN and SYDVKM. DNA for the CDR3: TGTGCCACCCCAGCGATCCTGTCCTACGAGCAGTACTTC. Protein: CATPAILSYEQYF.

This clonotype was observed a few times. This chain uses TRBV20-1 with TRBJ2-3; D is undetermined. The CDR3 totals 12 residues. Trimming left V 6 bases short and J 6 bases short, with 13 bases between. Germline-derived CDR1 and CDR2 are DFQATT and SNEGSKA (reference sequence). The CDR3 here is CSAATGPDTQYF. The CDR3, as DNA: TGCAGTGCGGCCACTGGGCCGGATACGCAGTATTTT.

The V call is TRBV29-1, the J call TRBJ1-2, with D tentatively TRBD1 (5 bases). CDR3 size: 11 residues. V gave up 4 bases and J gave up 12 bases, with 15 bases separating them. In germline, CDR1 is SQVTM, CDR2 ANQGSEA. The CDR3 spells CSVGAGLRNTF. For the CDR3, the DNA is TGCAGCGTTGGGGCAGGGCTGAGGAACACCTTC.

The CDR3 protein is CASGGDQPQHF. The DNA of the CDR3 is TGTGCCAGCGGGGGGGATCAGCCCCAGCATTTT. The V gene is TRBV7-9, the J gene TRBJ1-5; tentative D call: TRBD1 (5 bases). The CDR3 is made up of 11 amino acids. Between the trimmed V and J ends, which lost 8 bases and 5 bases, there was a span of 7 bases. CDR1 SEHNR and CDR2 FQNEAQ come from the germline V gene (reference sequence).

J is TRBJ2-1 and V is TRBV12-3 or TRBV12-4; no clear D gene. The CDR3 is made up of 16 amino acids. V was shortened by 2 bases and J by 2 bases, with 13 bases between the two germline ends. CDR3 sequence (DNA): TGTGCCAGCAGTTTATTCGGCCAGTCGGCCTACAATGAGCAGTTCTTC. Its protein is CASSLFGQSAYNEQFF.

This chain uses TRBV28 with TRBJ2-1; 13 bases line up with TRBD2. The V gene's germline CDR1 is MDHEN and CDR2 SYDVKM. The CDR3 has 17 residues. J was trimmed by 6 bases and V by 2 bases; bases with no gene match: 7. CDR3 nucleotides: TGTGCCAGCAGTTTACCCCTACTAGCGGGAGGGCCCAATGAGCAGTTCTTC. Residues: CASSLPLLAGGPNEQFF.

V gene TRBV7-9 combines with J gene TRBJ2-7, with D hard to call. The CDR3 extends over 15 amino acids. V was cut by 3 bases and J by 0 bases, with 12 bases left in between. Per germline, CDR1 SEHNR and CDR2 FQNEAQ (reference sequence). The DNA for the CDR3 is TGTGCCAGCAGCTTTATGGCGGAGAGCTCCTACGAGCAGTACTTC. This gives the protein CASSFMAESSYEQYF.

This clonotype was seen a handful of times. The chain couples TRBV5-5 to TRBJ2-1, with TRBD2 matching 11 bases. Losses at the gene ends were 3 bases for V and 4 bases for J; bases not matched to a gene: 6. CDR3 size: 16 residues. Germline V CDR1 and CDR2: SGHKS, YYEKEE (reference sequence). The DNA of the CDR3 is TGTGCCAGCAGCTCGACTAGCGGGGAAGGATACAATGAGCAGTTCTTC. As protein: CASSSTSGEGYNEQFF.

This clonotype turned up a few times. The chain couples TRBV4-3 to TRBJ2-3; D is ambiguous. V was clipped by 0 bases and J by 8 bases, with 9 bases between them. The CDR3 runs to 13 residues. The V gene's germline CDR1 is LGHNA and CDR2 YSLEER. CDR3 nucleotides: TGCGCCAGCAGCCAAGATCAAAGCCTTACGCAGTATTTT. It yields the protein CASSQDQSLTQYF.

This clonotype occurred a few times. This rearrangement joins TRBV5-1 to TRBJ2-3; TRBD1 matches 7 bases. The CDR3 consists of 15 residues. The V gene end was trimmed by 4 bases and the J gene end by 0 bases; junction bases not matched to a gene: 5. Germline V lookup: CDR1 SGHRS, CDR2 YFSETQ. The CDR3 sequence is CASSLDRYSTDTQYF. DNA for the CDR3: TGCGCCAGCAGCCTGGACAGGTATAGCACAGATACGCAGTATTTT.

The J gene is TRBJ1-1, the V gene TRBV6-1, with 8 bases that match TRBD1. Germline assignment: CDR1 MNHNS and CDR2 SASEGT. V shed 4 bases and J 1 base; nucleotides not matched to a gene: 5. There are 15 residues in the CDR3. The chain's CDR3 is CASSARQGKNTEAFF. CDR3 bases: TGTGCCAGCAGTGCAAGACAGGGGAAGAACACTGAAGCTTTCTTT.

This clonotype was seen repeatedly, ten times or more. This sequence joins TRBV12-3 or TRBV12-4 and TRBJ2-2; D might be TRBD2 (6 bases). This CDR3 has 13 amino acids. V shed 3 bases and J shed 7 bases, with 9 bases lying between them. CDR3 protein: CASSLSGGGELFF. The CDR3 nucleotides are TGTGCCAGCAGTTTGTCCGGGGGCGGGGAGCTGTTTTTT.

This clonotype has at least ten counts. This sequence joins TRBV5-1 and TRBJ1-2; TRBD1 is a possible D gene (5 bases). Trimming removed 0 bases from V and 2 bases from J, with 11 bases in between. CDR1 is SGHRS and CDR2 is YFSETQ in the germline V gene. The CDR3 covers 15 residues. CDR3 nucleotides: TGCGCCAGCAGCTTGGAGGGGACCTACAACTATGGCTACACCTTC. Protein: CASSLEGTYNYGYTF.

This clonotype came up many times. The gene calls are TRBV5-1 and TRBJ1-1; D not resolved. The CDR3 covers 14 residues. V gave up 4 bases and J gave up 1 base, with 11 bases separating them. The germline gives CDR1 SGHRS, CDR2 YFSETQ. The DNA for the CDR3 is TGCGCCAGCAGCCCGGTCCACGGGAACACTGAAGCTTTCTTT. Translation gives CASSPVHGNTEAFF.